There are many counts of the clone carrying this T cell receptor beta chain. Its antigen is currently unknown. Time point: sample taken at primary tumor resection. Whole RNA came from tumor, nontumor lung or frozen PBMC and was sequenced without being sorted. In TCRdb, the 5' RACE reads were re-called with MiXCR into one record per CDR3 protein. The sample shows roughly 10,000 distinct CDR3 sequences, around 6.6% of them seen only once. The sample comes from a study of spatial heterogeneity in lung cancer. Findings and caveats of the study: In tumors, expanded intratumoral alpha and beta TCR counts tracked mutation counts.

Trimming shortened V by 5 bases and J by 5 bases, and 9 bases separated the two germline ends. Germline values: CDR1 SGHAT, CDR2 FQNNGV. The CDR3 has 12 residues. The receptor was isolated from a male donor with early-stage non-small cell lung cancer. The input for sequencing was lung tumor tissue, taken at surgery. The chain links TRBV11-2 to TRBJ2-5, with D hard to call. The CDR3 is CASSPDAETQYF. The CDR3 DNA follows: TGTGCCAGCAGCCCCGACGCCGAGACCCAGTACTTC.